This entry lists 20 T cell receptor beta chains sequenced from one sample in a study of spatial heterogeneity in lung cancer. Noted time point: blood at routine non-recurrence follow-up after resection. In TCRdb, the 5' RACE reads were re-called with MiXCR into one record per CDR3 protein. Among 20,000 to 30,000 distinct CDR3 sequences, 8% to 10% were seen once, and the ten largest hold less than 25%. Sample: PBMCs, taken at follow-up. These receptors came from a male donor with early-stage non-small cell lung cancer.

CDR3 residues: CASSYSRDTSYEQYF. CDR3 nucleotide sequence: TGTGCCAGCAGCTATTCCCGGGACACCTCCTACGAGCAGTACTTC. The chain recombines TRBV6-1 with TRBJ2-7; weak D call: TRBD1 (6 bases). The V end was cut by 6 bases, the J end by 0 bases, with 15 bases between. Germline V CDR1 and CDR2: MNHNS, SASEGT. The CDR3 sequence is 15 residues long.

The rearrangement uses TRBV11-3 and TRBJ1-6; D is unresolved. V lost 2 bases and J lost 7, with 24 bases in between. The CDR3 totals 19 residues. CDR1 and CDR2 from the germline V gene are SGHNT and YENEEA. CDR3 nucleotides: TGTGCCAGCAGCTTACCCCCCGTCAGGACCCCCCCCTCCAATTCACCCCTCCACTTT. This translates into CASSLPPVRTPPSNSPLHF.

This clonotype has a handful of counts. CDR3 amino acids: CASSLGSDTPRGYTF. The CDR3 nucleotides read TGTGCCAGCAGCTTAGGGTCGGACACCCCGAGAGGCTACACCTTC. The V call is TRBV7-2, the J call TRBJ1-2; tentatively, D is TRBD1 (5 bases). The CDR3 is 15 residues long. The V gene's germline CDR1 is SGHTA and CDR2 FQGNSA. V dropped 1 base and J dropped 8 bases, with 17 bases sitting between them.

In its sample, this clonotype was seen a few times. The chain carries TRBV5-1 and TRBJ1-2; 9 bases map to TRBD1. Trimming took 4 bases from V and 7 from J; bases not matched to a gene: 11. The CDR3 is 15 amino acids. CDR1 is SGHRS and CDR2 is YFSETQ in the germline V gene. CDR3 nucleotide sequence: TGCGCCAGCAGCACCAGGACAGGGGCAATACGTGGCTACACCTTC. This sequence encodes CASSTRTGAIRGYTF. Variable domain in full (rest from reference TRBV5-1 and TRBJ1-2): KAGVTQTPRYLIKTRGQQVTLSCSPISGHRSVSWYQQTPGQGLQFLFEYFSETQRNKGNFPGRFSGRQFSNSRSEMNVSTLELGDSALYLCASSTRTGAIRGYTFGSGTRLTVV.

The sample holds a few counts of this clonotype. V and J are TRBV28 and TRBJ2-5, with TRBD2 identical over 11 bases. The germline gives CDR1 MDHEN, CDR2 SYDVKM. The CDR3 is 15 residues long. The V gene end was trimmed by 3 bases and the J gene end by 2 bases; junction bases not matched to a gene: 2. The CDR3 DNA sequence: TGTGCCAGCAGTTTGACTAGCGGGGTACAAGAGACCCAGTACTTC. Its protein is CASSLTSGVQETQYF. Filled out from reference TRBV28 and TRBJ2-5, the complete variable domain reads DVKVTQSSRYLVKRTGEKVFLECVQDMDHENMFWYRQDPGLGLRLIYFSYDVKMKEKGDIPEGYSVSREKKERFSLILESASTNQTSMYLCASSLTSGVQETQYFGPGTRLLVL.

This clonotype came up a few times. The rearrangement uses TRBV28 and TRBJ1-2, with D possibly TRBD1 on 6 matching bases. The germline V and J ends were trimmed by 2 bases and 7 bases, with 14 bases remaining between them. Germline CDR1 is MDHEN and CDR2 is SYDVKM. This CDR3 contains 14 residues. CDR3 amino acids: CASSLGAGEGGYTF. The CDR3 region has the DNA TGTGCCAGCAGTTTAGGGGCAGGGGAGGGTGGCTACACCTTC.

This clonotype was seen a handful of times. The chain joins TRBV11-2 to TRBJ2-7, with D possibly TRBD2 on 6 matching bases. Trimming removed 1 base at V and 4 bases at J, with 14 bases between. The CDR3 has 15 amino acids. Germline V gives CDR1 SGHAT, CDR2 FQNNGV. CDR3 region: CASSLGDSATYEQYF. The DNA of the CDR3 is TGTGCCAGCAGCTTAGGGGACTCTGCGACGTACGAGCAGTACTTC.

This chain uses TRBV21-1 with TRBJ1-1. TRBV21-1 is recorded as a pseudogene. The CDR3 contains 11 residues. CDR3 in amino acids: CASSQQDEAFF. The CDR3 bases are TGTGCCAGCAGCCAACAAGATGAGGCTTTCTTT.

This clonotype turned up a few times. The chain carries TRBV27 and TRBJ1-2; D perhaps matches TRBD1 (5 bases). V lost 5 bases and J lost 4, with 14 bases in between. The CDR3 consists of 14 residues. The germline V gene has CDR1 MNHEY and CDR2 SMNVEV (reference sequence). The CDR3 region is CASSLVRDGYGYTF. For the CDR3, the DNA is TGTGCCAGCAGTCTGGTTCGGGACGGCTATGGCTACACCTTC.

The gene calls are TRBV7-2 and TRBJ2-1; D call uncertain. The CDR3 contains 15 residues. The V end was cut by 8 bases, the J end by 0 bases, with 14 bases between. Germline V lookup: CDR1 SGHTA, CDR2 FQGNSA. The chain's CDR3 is CASSLATVSYNEQFF. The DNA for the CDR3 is TGTGCCAGCTCCCTGGCAACTGTCTCCTACAATGAGCAGTTCTTC.

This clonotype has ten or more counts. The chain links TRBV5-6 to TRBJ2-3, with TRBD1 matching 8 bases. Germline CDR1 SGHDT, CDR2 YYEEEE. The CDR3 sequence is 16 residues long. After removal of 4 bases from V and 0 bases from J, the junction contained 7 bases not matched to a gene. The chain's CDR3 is CASSPRDRRSTDTQYF. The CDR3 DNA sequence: TGTGCCAGCAGCCCCCGGGACAGGCGAAGCACAGATACGCAGTATTTT. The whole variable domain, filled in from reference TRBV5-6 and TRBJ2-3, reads DAGVTQSPTHLIKTRGQQVTLRCSPKSGHDTVSWYQQALGQGPQFIFQYYEEEERQRGNFPDRFSGHQFPNYSSELNVNALLLGDSALYLCASSPRDRRSTDTQYFGPGTRLTVL.

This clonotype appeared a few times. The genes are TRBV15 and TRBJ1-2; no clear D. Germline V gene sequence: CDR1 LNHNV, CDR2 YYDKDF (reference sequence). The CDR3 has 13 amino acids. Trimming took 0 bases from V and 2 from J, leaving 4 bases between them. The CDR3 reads CATSRDRNYGYTF. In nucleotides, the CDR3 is TGTGCCACCAGCAGAGACAGGAACTATGGCTACACCTTC. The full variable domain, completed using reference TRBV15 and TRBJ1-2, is DAMVIQNPRYQVTQFGKPVTLSCSQTLNHNVMYWYQQKSSQAPKLLFHYYDKDFNNEADTPDNFQSRRPNTSFCFLDIRSPGLGDTAMYLCATSRDRNYGYTFGSGTRLTVV.

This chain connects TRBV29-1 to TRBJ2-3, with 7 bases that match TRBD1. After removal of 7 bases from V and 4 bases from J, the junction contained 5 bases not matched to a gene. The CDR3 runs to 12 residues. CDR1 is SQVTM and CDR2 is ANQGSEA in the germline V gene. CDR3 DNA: TGCAGCGAGCATAGGGGGCCAGATACGCAGTATTTT. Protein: CSEHRGPDTQYF.

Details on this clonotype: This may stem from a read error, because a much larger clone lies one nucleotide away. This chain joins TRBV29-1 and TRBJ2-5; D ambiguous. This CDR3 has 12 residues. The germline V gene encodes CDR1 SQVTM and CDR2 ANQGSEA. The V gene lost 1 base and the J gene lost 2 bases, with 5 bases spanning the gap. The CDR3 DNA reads TGCAGCGTTGAAGGACGGCAAGAGACCCAGTACTTC. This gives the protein CSVEGRQETQYF.

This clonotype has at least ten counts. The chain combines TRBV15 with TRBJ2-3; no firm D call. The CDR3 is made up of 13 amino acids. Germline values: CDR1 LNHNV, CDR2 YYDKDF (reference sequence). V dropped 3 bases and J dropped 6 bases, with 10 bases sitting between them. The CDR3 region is CATSRSSPDTQYF. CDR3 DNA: TGTGCCACCAGCAGGAGTTCGCCGGATACGCAGTATTTT.

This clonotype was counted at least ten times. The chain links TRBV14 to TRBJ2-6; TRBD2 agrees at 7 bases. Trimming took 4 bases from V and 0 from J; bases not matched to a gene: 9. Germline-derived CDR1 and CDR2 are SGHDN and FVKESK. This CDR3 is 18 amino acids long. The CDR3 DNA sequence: TGTGCCAGCAGCCCGGGGGGATCTTATGGCTCTGGGGCCAACGTCCTGACTTTC. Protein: CASSPGGSYGSGANVLTF.

This chain's CDR3 is CSVLRGLGTEAFF. CDR3 coding DNA: TGCAGCGTTTTGAGGGGGCTCGGAACTGAAGCTTTCTTT. The V and J genes are TRBV29-1 and TRBJ1-1; the match to TRBD1 covers 7 bases. The germline V gene has CDR1 SQVTM and CDR2 ANQGSEA. V trimming: 5 bases; J trimming: 5 bases; junction bases outside the gene matches: 8. The CDR3 has 13 residues.

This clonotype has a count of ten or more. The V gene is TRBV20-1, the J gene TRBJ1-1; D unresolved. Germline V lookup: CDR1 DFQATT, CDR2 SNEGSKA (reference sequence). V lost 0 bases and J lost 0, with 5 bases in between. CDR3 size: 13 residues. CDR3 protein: CSARDLMNTEAFF. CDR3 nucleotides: TGCAGTGCTAGAGATCTTATGAACACTGAAGCTTTCTTT.

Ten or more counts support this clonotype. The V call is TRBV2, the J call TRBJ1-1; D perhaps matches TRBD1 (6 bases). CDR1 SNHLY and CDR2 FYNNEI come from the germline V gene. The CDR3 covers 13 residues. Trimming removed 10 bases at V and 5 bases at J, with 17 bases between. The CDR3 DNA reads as TGTGCCACCTTCAGAGAAGGGGGTACTGAAGCTTTCTTT. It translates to CATFREGGTEAFF.

The CDR3 is CASSQAWGNQPQHF. Written as DNA, the CDR3 is TGTGCCAGCAGCCAAGCTTGGGGTAATCAGCCCCAGCATTTT. V usage is TRBV3-1 and J usage is TRBJ1-5; D is unresolved. Germline lookup yields CDR1 LGHDT and CDR2 YNNKEL (reference sequence). The CDR3 has 14 amino acids. The germline V and J ends were trimmed by 1 base and 4 bases, with 8 bases remaining between them. Filled out from reference TRBV3-1 and TRBJ1-5, the complete variable domain reads DTAVSQTPKYLVTQMGNDKSIKCEQNLGHDTMYWYKQDSKKFLKIMFSYNNKELIINETVPNRFSPKSPDKAHLNLHINSLELGDSAVYFCASSQAWGNQPQHFGDGTRLSIL.